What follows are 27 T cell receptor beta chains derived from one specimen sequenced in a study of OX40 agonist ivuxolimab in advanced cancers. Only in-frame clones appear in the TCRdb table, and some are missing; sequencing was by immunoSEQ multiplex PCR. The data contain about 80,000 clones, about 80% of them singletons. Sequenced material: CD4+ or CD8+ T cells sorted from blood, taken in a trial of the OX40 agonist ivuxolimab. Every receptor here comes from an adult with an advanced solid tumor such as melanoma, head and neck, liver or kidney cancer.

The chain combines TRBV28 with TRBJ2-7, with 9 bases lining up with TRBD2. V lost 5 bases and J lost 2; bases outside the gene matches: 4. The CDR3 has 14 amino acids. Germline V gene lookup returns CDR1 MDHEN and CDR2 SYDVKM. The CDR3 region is CASSPAGGAYEQYV. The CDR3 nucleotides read TGTGCCAGCAGTCCAGCGGGGGGCGCCTACGAGCAGTACGTC.

The DNA for the CDR3 is TGTGCCAGCAGCTTAGCCTCCTCCTATGGCTACACCTTC. This gives the protein CASSLASSYGYTF. The chain combines TRBV5-4 with TRBJ1-2, with D unclear. Germline V gene sequence: CDR1 SGHNT, CDR2 YYREEE (reference sequence). The ends were cut back, 2 bases at V and 4 bases at J, with 9 bases in the middle. The CDR3 spans 13 residues. The variable domain in full, with the rest retrieved from reference TRBV5-4 and TRBJ1-2, is ETGVTQSPTHLIKTRGQQVTLRCSSQSGHNTVSWYQQALGQGPQFIFQYYREEENGRGNFPPRFSGLQFPNYSSELNVNALELDDSALYLCASSLASSYGYTFGSGTRLTVV.

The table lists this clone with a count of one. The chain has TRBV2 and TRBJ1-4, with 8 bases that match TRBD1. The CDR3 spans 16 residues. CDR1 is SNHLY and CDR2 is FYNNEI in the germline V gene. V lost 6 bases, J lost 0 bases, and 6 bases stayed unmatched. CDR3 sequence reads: CASRDRVPATNEKLFF. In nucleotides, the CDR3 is TGTGCCAGCAGGGACAGGGTACCTGCAACTAATGAAAAACTGTTTTTT.

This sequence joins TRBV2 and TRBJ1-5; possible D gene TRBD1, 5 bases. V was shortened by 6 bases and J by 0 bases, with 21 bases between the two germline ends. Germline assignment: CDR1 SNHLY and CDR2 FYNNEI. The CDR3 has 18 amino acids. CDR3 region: CASSPGVGGGVSNQPQHF. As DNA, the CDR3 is TGTGCCAGCAGCCCTGGCGTCGGGGGGGGTGTTAGCAATCAGCCCCAGCATTTT.

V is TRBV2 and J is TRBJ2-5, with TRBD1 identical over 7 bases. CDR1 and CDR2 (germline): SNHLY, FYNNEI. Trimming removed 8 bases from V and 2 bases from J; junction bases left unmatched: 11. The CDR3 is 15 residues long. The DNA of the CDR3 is TGTGCCAGCTCGGACTCAGACAGGGTACAAGAGACCCAGTACTTC. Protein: CASSDSDRVQETQYF.

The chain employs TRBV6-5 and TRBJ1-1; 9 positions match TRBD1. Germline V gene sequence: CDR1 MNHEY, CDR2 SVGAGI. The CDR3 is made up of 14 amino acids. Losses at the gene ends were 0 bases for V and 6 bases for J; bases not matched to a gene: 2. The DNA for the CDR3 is TGTGCCAGCAGTTACTCGGGACAGGGACCTGAAGCTTTCTTT. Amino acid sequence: CASSYSGQGPEAFF.

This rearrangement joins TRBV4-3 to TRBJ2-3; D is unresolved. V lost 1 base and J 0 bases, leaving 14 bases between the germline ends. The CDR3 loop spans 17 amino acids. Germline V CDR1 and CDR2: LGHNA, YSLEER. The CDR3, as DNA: TGCGCCAGCAGCCAAGGGAGTTCTGCGTATAGCACAGATACGCAGTATTTT. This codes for CASSQGSSAYSTDTQYF.

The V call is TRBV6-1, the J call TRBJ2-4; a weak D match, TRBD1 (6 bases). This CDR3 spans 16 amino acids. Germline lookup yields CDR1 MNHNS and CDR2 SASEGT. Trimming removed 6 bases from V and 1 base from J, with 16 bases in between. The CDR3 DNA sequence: TGTGCCAGCAGGGAATCAACAGGGTTGGCCAAAAACATTCAGTACTTC. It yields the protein CASRESTGLAKNIQYF.

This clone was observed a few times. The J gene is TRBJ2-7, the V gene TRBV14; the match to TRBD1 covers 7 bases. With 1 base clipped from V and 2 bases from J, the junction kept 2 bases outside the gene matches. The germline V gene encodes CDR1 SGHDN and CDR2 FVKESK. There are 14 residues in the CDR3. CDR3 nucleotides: TGTGCCAGCAGCCAAGGGACAGGAGCCTACGAGCAGTACTTC. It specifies CASSQGTGAYEQYF.

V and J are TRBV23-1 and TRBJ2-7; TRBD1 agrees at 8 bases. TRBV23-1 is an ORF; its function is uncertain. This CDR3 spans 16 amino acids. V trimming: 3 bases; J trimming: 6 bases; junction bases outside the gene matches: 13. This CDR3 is CASSQAGTGISCEQYV. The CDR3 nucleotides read TGCGCCAGCAGTCAGGCCGGGACAGGAATAAGTTGCGAGCAGTACGTC.

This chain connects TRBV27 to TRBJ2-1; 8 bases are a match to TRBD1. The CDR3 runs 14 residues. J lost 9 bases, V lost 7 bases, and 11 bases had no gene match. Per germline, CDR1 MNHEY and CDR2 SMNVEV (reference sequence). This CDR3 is CASNRGQAWGEQFF. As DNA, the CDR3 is TGTGCCAGCAATAGGGGACAGGCCTGGGGTGAGCAGTTCTTC.

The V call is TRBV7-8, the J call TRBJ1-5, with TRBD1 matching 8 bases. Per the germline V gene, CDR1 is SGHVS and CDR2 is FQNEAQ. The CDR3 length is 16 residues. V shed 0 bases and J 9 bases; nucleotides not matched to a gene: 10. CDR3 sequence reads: CASSLAVGRQGRPQHF. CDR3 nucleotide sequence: TGTGCCAGCAGCTTAGCGGTTGGGCGACAGGGGAGGCCCCAGCATTTT.

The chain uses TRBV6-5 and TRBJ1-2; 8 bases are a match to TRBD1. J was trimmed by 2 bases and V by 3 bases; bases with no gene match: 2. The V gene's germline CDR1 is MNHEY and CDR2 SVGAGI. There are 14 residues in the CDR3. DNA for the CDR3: TGTGCCAGCAGTTATTACAGGGGGAACTATGGCTACACCTTC. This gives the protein CASSYYRGNYGYTF.

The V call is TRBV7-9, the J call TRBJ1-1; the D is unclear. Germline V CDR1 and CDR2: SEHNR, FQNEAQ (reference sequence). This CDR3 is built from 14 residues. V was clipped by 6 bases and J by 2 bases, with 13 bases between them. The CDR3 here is CASRDFRANTEAFF. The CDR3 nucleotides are TGTGCCAGCAGGGACTTCCGGGCAAACACTGAAGCTTTCTTT.

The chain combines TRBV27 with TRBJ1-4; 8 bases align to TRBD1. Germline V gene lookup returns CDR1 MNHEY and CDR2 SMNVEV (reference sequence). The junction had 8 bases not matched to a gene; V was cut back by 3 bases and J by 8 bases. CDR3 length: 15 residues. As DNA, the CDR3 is TGTGCCAGCAGTTTCGTGCAGGGGGCCGAGGAAAAACTGTTTTTT. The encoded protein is CASSFVQGAEEKLFF. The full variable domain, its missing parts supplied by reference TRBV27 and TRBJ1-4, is EAQVTQNPRYLITVTGKKLTVTCSQNMNHEYMSWYRQDPGLGLRQIYYSMNVEVTDKGDVPEGYKVSRKEKRNFPLILESPSPNQTSLYFCASSFVQGAEEKLFFGSGTQLSVL.

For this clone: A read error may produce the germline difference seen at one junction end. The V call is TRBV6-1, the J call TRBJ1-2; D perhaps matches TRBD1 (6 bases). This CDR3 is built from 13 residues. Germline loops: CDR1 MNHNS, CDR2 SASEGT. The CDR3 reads CAISDGGWYGYTF. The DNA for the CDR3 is TGTGCCATCAGTGACGGGGGCTGGTATGGCTACACCTTC.

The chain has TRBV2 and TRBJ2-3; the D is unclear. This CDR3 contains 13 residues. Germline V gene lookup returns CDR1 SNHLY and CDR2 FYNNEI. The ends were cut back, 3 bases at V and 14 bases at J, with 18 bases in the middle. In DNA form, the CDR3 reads TGTGCCAGCAGTGACCTCTACCTTTCGATAACGTATTTT. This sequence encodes CASSDLYLSITYF.

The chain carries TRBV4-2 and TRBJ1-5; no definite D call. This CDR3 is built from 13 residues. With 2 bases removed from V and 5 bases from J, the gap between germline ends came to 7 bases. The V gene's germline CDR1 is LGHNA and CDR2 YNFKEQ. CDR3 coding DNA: TGTGCCAGCAGCCAAACAAGGGATCAGCCCCAGCATTTT. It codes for CASSQTRDQPQHF.

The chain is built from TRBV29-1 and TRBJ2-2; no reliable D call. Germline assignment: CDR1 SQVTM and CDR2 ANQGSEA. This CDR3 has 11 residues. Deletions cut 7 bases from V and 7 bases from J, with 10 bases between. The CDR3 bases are TGCAGCGGGGCTAACGGCGGGGAGCTGTTTTTT. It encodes CSGANGGELFF.

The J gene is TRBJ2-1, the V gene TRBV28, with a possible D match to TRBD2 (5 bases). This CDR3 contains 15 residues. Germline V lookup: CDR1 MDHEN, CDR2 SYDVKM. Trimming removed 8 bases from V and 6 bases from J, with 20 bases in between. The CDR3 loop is CASATTASRTNEQFF. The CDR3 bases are TGTGCCAGCGCTACGACTGCTAGCAGGACCAATGAGCAGTTCTTC.

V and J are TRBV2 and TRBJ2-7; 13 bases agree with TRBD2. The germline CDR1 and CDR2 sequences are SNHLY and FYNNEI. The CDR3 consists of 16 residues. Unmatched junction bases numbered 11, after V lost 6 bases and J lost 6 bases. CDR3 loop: CASSVTSGGAFSEQYV. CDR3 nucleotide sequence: TGTGCCAGCAGCGTAACTAGCGGGGGGGCCTTCTCCGAGCAGTACGTC.

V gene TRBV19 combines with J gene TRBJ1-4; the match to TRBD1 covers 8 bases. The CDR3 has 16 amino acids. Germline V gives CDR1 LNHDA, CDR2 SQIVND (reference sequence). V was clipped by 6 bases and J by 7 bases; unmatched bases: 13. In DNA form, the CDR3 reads TGTGCCAGTAGCCCAGGGGGCGCATCTAGGACTGAAAAACTGTTTTTT. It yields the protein CASSPGGASRTEKLFF.

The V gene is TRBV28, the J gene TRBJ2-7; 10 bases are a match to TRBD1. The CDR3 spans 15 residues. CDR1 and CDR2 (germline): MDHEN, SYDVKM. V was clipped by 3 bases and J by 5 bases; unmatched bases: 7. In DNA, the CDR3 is TGTGCCAGCAGTTTGGGCGGACAGGGGGACCACGAGCAGTACTTC. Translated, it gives CASSLGGQGDHEQYF.

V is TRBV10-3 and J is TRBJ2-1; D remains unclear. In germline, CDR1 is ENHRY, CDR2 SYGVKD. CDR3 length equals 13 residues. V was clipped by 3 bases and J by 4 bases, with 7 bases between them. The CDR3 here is CAISDRQYNEQFF. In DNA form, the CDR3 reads TGTGCCATCAGTGACAGACAATACAATGAGCAGTTCTTC.

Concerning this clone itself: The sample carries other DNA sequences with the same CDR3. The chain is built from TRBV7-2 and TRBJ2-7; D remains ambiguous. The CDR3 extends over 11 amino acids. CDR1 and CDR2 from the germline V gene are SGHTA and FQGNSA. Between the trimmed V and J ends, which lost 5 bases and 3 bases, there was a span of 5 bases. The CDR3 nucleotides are TGTGCCAGCAGCCTCCGCTACGAGCAGTACTTC. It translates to CASSLRYEQYF.

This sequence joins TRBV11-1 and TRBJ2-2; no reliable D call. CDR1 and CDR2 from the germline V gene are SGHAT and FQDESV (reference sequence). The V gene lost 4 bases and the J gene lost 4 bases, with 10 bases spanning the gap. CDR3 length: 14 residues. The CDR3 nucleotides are TGTGCCAGCAGCTCCCGGATTAGCACCGGGGAGCTGTTTTTT. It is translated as CASSSRISTGELFF.

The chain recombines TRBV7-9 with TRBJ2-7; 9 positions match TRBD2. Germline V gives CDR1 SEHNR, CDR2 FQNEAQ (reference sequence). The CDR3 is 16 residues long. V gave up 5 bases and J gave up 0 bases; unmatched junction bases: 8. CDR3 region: CASSEGGLAFSYEQYF. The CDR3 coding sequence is TGTGCCAGCAGCGAGGGGGGACTAGCCTTCTCCTACGAGCAGTACTTC.